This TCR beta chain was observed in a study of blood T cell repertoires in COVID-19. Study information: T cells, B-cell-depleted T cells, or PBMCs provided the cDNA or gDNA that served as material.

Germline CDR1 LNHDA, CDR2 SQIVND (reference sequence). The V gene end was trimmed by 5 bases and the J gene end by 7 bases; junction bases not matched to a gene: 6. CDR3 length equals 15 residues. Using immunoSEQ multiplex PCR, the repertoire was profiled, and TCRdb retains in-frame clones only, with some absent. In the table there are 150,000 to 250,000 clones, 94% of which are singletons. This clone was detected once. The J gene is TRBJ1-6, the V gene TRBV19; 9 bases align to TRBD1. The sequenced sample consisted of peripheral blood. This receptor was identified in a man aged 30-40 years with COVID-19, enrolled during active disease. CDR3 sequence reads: CASSEPGQGNSPLHF. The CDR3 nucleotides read TGTGCCAGTAGTGAGCCTGGACAGGGGAATTCACCCCTCCACTTT.